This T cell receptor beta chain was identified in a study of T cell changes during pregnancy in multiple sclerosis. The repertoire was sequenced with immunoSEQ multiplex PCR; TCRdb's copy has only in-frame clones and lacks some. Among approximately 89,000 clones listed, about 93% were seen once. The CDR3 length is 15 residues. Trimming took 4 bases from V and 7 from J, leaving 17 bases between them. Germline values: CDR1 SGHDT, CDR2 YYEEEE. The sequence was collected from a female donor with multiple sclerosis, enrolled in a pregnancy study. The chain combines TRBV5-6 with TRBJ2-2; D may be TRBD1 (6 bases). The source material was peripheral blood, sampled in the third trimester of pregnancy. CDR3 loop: CASSPVARGGGELFF. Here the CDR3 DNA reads TGTGCCAGCAGCCCGGTGGCCAGGGGTGGCGGGGAGCTGTTTTTT.